The 19 T cell receptor beta chains given below trace back to one sample, sequenced in a study of OX40 agonist ivuxolimab in advanced cancers. Assay: immunoSEQ multiplex PCR; the TCRdb copy retains only in-frame clones and omits some. The repertoire consists of some 66,000 clones, with around 85% occurring once and the leading ten covering about 0.83%. The sample was CD4+ or CD8+ T cells sorted from blood, taken in a trial of the OX40 agonist ivuxolimab. Every receptor here comes from an adult with an advanced solid tumor such as melanoma, head and neck, liver or kidney cancer.

The chain recombines TRBV20-1 with TRBJ1-4; the match to TRBD1 covers 7 bases. The ends lost 4 bases at V and 10 bases at J; junction bases unmatched: 3. There are 11 residues in the CDR3. Germline V gene sequence: CDR1 DFQATT, CDR2 SNEGSKA (reference sequence). For the CDR3, the DNA is TGCAGTGCTACATCAGGGGGAAAACTGTTTTTT. It specifies CSATSGGKLFF.

V is TRBV27 and J is TRBJ2-6; TRBD1 aligns across 7 bases. Germline loops: CDR1 MNHEY, CDR2 SMNVEV (reference sequence). This CDR3 is 18 amino acids long. V lost 7 bases to trimming and J lost 0 bases; unmatched junction nucleotides: 12. CDR3 amino acids: CASKSLDRPTSGANVLTF. The DNA for the CDR3 is TGTGCCAGCAAAAGTCTGGACAGGCCCACCTCTGGGGCCAACGTCCTGACTTTC.

The V call is TRBV21-1, the J call TRBJ2-2; TRBD1 reflects the table's D call only, with no check against the DNA. TRBV21-1 is marked as a pseudogene. CDR3 length: 20 residues. The CDR3 here is CASSKTRSPLQGEFTGELFF. In DNA form, the CDR3 reads TGTGCCAGCAGCAAAACACGAAGCCCCCTACAGGGAGAGTTCACCGGGGAGCTGTTTTTT.

The chain links TRBV6-1 to TRBJ1-2, with TRBD1 as a possible D gene (5 bases). The CDR3 has 13 residues. Trimming took off 6 bases at V and 6 bases at J, with 14 bases between the two ends. Per germline, CDR1 MNHNS and CDR2 SASEGT. Written as DNA, the CDR3 is TGTGCCAGCAGCCTCCGGGGGGTAGATGGCTACACCTTC. Translating gives CASSLRGVDGYTF.

CDR3 sequence reads: CSVEGGNSGNTIYF. In DNA form, the CDR3 reads TGCAGCGTTGAAGGCGGCAACTCTGGAAACACCATATATTTT. This chain connects TRBV29-1 to TRBJ1-3; D not resolved. Germline assignment: CDR1 SQVTM and CDR2 ANQGSEA. V shed 1 base and J shed 0 bases, with 7 bases lying between them. The CDR3 length is 14 residues.

The genes are TRBV7-8 and TRBJ1-1; D perhaps matches TRBD1 (5 bases). With 6 bases removed from V and 3 bases from J, the gap between germline ends came to 11 bases. Germline CDR1 reads SGHVS; CDR2 reads FQNEAQ. The CDR3 has 13 amino acids. As DNA, the CDR3 is TGTGCCAGCAGACGCAGAGGGGACACTGAAGCTTTCTTT. As protein: CASRRRGDTEAFF.

This chain joins TRBV28 and TRBJ1-2; 8 nucleotides align to TRBD1. J was trimmed by 3 bases and V by 7 bases; bases with no gene match: 7. The CDR3 covers 14 residues. The germline gives CDR1 MDHEN, CDR2 SYDVKM. The CDR3 DNA follows: TGTGCCAGCAAAAAAAGACAGGGGTACTATGGCTACACCTTC. It is translated as CASKKRQGYYGYTF.

This sequence joins TRBV7-9 and TRBJ1-2, with unresolved D. The CDR3 length is 12 residues. The V and J ends lost 1 base and 4 bases respectively, with 4 bases between them. The germline V gene has CDR1 SEHNR and CDR2 FQNEAQ (reference sequence). In nucleotides, the CDR3 is TGTGCCAGCAGCTTAGTGGGCTATGGCTACACCTTC. It yields the protein CASSLVGYGYTF.

Only one count was recorded for this clone. The V gene is TRBV5-1, the J gene TRBJ1-2; TRBD1 might be the D (6 bases). V was pared by 2 bases and J by 8 bases, with 13 bases between. This CDR3 contains 13 residues. CDR1 SGHRS and CDR2 YFSETQ come from the germline V gene. The CDR3 here is CASSFPRGQGYTF. In DNA, the CDR3 is TGCGCCAGCAGCTTCCCCAGGGGCCAGGGCTACACCTTC.

The chain employs TRBV10-2 and TRBJ1-1; 9 bases align to TRBD1. V gave up 6 bases and J gave up 7 bases; unmatched junction bases: 9. The length of the CDR3 is 14 residues. Germline loops: CDR1 WSHSY, CDR2 SAAADI. DNA of the CDR3: TGCGCCAGCAGAGCCCTGGGACAGGGAGATGAAGCTTTCTTT. Amino acid sequence: CASRALGQGDEAFF.

This clone has just a few counts. This chain joins TRBV5-4 and TRBJ1-4; 7 bases align to TRBD1. This CDR3 has 12 residues. Germline loops: CDR1 SGHNT, CDR2 YYREEE (reference sequence). Here the CDR3 reads CAAGQSNEKLFF. The DNA for the CDR3 is TGTGCAGCGGGACAGAGCAATGAAAAACTGTTTTTT. The full variable domain, with the rest looked up from reference TRBV5-4 and TRBJ1-4, is ETGVTQSPTHLIKTRGQQVTLRCSSQSGHNTVSWYQQALGQGPQFIFQYYREEENGRGNFPPRFSGLQFPNYSSELNVNALELDDSALYLCAAGQSNEKLFFGSGTQLSVL.

This sequence joins TRBV29-1 and TRBJ1-2; 10 nucleotides match TRBD1. From germline, CDR1 is SQVTM and CDR2 ANQGSEA. J was trimmed by 7 bases and V by 5 bases; bases with no gene match: 16. The CDR3 loop spans 16 amino acids. The CDR3 DNA sequence: TGCAGCGTTTCCGGGACAGGGGCGAGCTTGATTCCTGGCTACACCTTC. Translating gives CSVSGTGASLIPGYTF.

This chain links TRBV11-2 with TRBJ1-2; 7 nucleotides match TRBD1. The germline CDR1 and CDR2 sequences are SGHAT and FQNNGV. After removal of 1 base from V and 4 bases from J, the junction contained 9 bases not matched to a gene. The CDR3 extends over 16 amino acids. The CDR3 loop reads CASSLGLTGVAYGYTF. CDR3 DNA sequence: TGTGCCAGCAGCTTAGGACTTACAGGGGTGGCCTATGGCTACACCTTC.

This clone was detected only once. V and J are TRBV7-9 and TRBJ2-7, with D hard to call. The CDR3 totals 13 residues. The germline CDR1 and CDR2 sequences are SEHNR and FQNEAQ (reference sequence). Trimming left V 3 bases short and J 5 bases short, with 11 bases between. Here the CDR3 reads CASSFGRLDEQYF. CDR3 coding DNA: TGTGCCAGCAGCTTTGGCAGGTTGGACGAGCAGTACTTC.

The V and J genes are TRBV7-2 and TRBJ1-5; weak D call: TRBD1 (5 bases). The V and J ends lost 1 base and 5 bases respectively, with 9 bases between them. The CDR3 loop spans 14 amino acids. Germline loops: CDR1 SGHTA, CDR2 FQGNSA. The CDR3 is CASSLVSGDQPQHF. In nucleotides, the CDR3 is TGTGCCAGCAGCTTAGTATCGGGGGATCAGCCCCAGCATTTT.

V is TRBV19 and J is TRBJ1-3, with a possible D match to TRBD1 (5 bases). The germline CDR1 and CDR2 sequences are LNHDA and SQIVND (reference sequence). The germline V and J ends were trimmed by 5 bases and 4 bases, with 9 bases remaining between them. The CDR3 loop spans 13 amino acids. The CDR3 reads CASSLGQGNTIYF. CDR3 coding DNA: TGTGCCAGTAGTCTAGGACAAGGAAACACCATATATTTT.

The chain links TRBV2 to TRBJ1-1; D gene ambiguous. Germline V CDR1 and CDR2: SNHLY, FYNNEI. The CDR3 length is 13 residues. The V end was cut by 2 bases, the J end by 6 bases, with 10 bases between. The CDR3 protein is CASSEQSGPEAFF. DNA of the CDR3: TGTGCCAGCAGTGAACAGTCCGGACCTGAAGCTTTCTTT.

The rearrangement uses TRBV2 and TRBJ2-5; D might be TRBD1 (6 bases). Germline CDR1 is SNHLY and CDR2 is FYNNEI. The V end was cut by 6 bases, the J end by 1 base, with 12 bases between. The CDR3 sequence is 14 residues long. Written as DNA, the CDR3 is TGTGCCAGCAGGGGGGCGGGCGGCCAAGAGACCCAGTACTTC. Amino acid sequence: CASRGAGGQETQYF.

This chain connects TRBV7-2 to TRBJ1-4; no firm D call. The CDR3 spans 12 residues. Looked up from germline, CDR1 is SGHTA and CDR2 is FQGNSA. The V end was cut by 4 bases, the J end by 8 bases, with 8 bases between. The chain's CDR3 is CASSSPLEKLFF. CDR3 DNA sequence: TGTGCCAGCAGCTCGCCCTTAGAAAAACTGTTTTTT.